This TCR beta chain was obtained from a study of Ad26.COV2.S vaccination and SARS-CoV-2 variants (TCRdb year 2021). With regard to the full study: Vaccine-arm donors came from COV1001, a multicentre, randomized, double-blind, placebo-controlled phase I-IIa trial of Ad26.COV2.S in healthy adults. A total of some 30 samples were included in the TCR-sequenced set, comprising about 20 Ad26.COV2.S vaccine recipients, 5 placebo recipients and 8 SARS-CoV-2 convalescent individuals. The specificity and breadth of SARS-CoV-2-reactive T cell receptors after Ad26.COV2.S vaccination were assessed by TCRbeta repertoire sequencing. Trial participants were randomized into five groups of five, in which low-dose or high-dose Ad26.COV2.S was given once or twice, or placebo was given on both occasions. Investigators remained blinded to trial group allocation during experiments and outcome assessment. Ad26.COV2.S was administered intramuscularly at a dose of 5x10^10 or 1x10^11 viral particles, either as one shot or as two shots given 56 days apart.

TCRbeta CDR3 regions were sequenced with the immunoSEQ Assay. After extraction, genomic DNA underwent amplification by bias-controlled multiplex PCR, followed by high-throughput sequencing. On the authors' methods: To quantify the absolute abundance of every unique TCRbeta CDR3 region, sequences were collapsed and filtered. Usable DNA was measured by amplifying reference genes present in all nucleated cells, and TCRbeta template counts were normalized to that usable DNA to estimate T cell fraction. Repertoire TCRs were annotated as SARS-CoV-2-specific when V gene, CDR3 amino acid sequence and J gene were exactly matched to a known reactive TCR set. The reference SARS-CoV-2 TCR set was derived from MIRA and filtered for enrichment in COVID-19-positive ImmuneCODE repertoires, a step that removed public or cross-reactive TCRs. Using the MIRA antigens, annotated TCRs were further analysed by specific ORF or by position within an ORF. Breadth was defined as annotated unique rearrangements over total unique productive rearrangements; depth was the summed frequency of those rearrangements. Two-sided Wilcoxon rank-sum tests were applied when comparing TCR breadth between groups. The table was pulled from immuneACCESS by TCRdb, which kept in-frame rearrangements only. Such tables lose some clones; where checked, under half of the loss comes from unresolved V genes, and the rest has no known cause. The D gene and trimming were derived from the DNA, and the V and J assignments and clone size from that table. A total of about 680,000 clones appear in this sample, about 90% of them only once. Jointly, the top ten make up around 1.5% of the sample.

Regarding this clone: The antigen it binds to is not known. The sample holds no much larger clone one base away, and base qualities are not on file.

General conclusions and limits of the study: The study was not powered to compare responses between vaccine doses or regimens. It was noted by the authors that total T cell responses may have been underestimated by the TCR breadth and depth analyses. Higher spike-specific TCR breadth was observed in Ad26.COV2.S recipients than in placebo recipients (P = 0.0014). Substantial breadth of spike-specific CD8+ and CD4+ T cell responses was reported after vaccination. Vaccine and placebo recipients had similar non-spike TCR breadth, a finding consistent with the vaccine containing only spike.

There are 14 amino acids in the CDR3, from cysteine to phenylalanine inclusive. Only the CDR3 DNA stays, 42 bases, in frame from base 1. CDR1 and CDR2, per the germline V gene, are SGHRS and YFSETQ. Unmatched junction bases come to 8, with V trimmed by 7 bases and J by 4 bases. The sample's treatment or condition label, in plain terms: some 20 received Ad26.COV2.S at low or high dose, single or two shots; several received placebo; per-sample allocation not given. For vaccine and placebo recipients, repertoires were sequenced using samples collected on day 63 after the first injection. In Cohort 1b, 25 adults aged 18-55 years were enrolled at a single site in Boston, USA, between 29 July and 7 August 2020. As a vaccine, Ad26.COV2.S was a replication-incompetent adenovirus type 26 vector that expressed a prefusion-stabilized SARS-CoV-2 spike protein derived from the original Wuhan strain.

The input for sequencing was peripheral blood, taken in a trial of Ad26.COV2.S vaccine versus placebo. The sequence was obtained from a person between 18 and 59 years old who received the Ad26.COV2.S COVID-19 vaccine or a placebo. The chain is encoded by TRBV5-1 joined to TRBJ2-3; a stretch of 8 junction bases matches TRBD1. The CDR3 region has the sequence CASGHGQGADTQYF. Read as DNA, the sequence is TGCGCCAGCGGGCATGGACAGGGAGCAGATACGCAGTATTTT.